The table lists the clone carrying this T cell receptor (beta chain) with a few counts. The target antigen is unknown. The junction had 6 bases not matched to a gene; V was cut back by 0 bases and J by 0 bases. CDR1 is SGHRS, CDR2 YFSETQ, per germline. CDR3 length: 17 residues. The sample originates from a study of T-cell reconstitution after alpha-beta-depleted transplantation in children. The study, taken as a whole, reports: Several hundred graft clones that had expanded were reportedly the source of alpha-beta T cells about two months after transplant. Diversity and T-cell counts at one year after transplant derived mostly from new T cells.

Unique molecular identifiers were incorporated during preparation of the TCRbeta library. TCRdb itself ran the PCR reads through MiXCR, one entry per CDR3 protein. This sample has under 450,000 distinct CDR3 sequences; around 15% occur once, and the top ten carry less than 30%. This receptor was obtained from a boy in the first two years of life who had a stem cell transplant for Wiskott-Aldrich syndrome, so the T cells may come from the graft donor. Sequencing was performed on PBMCs, mostly from graft donor cells, taken 360 days after TCRalphabeta/CD19-depleted stem cell transplant. The chain uses TRBV5-1 and TRBJ1-3, with 7 bases that match TRBD1. CDR3 DNA: TGCGCCAGCAGCTTGGGACAGGGCACCTCCTCTGGAAACACCATATATTTT. Its translation is CASSLGQGTSSGNTIYF.